These T cell receptor beta chains were read from a single sample in a study of cytomegalovirus exposure and HLA in healthy donors. TCRdb's table, derived via immunoSEQ multiplex PCR, lists solely in-frame clones and lacks some. Among some 110,000 clones listed, about 70% were seen once. The sample comprised PBMCs. These receptor sequences come from a young man in good health and CMV-seronegative. Each CDR3 is given with its conserved first and last residue. A D gene is named only where the DNA matches it firmly. The size of a clone is reported for some rows only, either as once, few or many, or as a class for expanded clones.

d_gene: TRBD2
abundance: NA
j_gene: TRBJ2-1
v_gene: TRBV2
CDR3aa: CASSGGRAAYNEQFF
CDR3nt: TGTGCCAGCAGTGGAGGGAGGGCCGCCTACAATGAGCAGTTCTTC

d_gene: TRBD2
abundance: NA
j_gene: TRBJ2-1
v_gene: TRBV7-9
CDR3aa: CASRAPSGYNEQFF
CDR3nt: TGTGCCAGCAGGGCCCCTAGCGGCTACAATGAGCAGTTCTTC

d_gene: NA
abundance: NA
j_gene: TRBJ2-7
v_gene: TRBV6-5
CDR3aa: CASSLTMTVSYEQYF
CDR3nt: TGTGCCAGCAGTCTAACAATGACAGTCTCCTACGAGCAGTACTTC

d_gene: NA
abundance: NA
j_gene: TRBJ1-4
v_gene: TRBV28
CDR3aa: CASSLRTGINEKLFF
CDR3nt: TGTGCCAGCAGTTTAAGGACGGGAATTAATGAAAAACTGTTTTTT

d_gene: NA
abundance: NA
j_gene: TRBJ2-3
v_gene: TRBV4-1
CDR3aa: CASSQDPGTDTQYF
CDR3nt: TGCGCCAGCAGCCAAGACCCCGGCACAGATACGCAGTATTTT

d_gene: NA
abundance: NA
j_gene: TRBJ1-4
v_gene: TRBV4-3
CDR3aa: CASSQGVANEKLFF
CDR3nt: TGCGCCAGCAGCCAGGGAGTGGCAAATGAAAAACTGTTTTTT

d_gene: NA
abundance: NA
j_gene: TRBJ1-5
v_gene: TRBV5-8
CDR3aa: CASSFWTGEGNQPQHF
CDR3nt: TGTGCCAGCAGCTTTTGGACGGGAGAAGGCAATCAGCCCCAGCATTTT

d_gene: TRBD1
abundance: NA
j_gene: TRBJ1-1
v_gene: TRBV6-5
CDR3aa: CASRGQGAGDTEAFF
CDR3nt: TGTGCCAGCAGAGGACAGGGGGCTGGTGACACTGAAGCTTTCTTT

d_gene: NA
abundance: few
j_gene: TRBJ2-1
v_gene: TRBV6-6
CDR3aa: CASSYGNRGGYNEQFF
CDR3nt: TGTGCCAGCAGTTACGGGAACAGGGGAGGCTACAATGAGCAGTTCTTC

d_gene: NA
abundance: few
j_gene: TRBJ2-1
v_gene: TRBV27
CDR3aa: CASAMKEDLDNEQFF
CDR3nt: TGTGCCAGCGCGATGAAGGAGGACCTCGACAATGAGCAGTTCTTC